The present entry profiles one T cell receptor (beta chain) with its context. Other DNA sequences in the same sample also yield this CDR3. Method: immunoSEQ multiplex PCR; TCRdb's copy keeps in-frame clones and lacks some. The repertoire includes some 15,000 clones, over 70% of them detected once, and just over 25% sits in the top ten. The data were taken from a study of sequential checkpoint blockade in melanoma. As for the study in general: Patients were randomized 1:1 to nivolumab-then-ipilimumab or ipilimumab-then-nivolumab first-line. After both sequences, patients received maintenance nivolumab.

Treatment in this sample: randomized to nivolumab then ipilimumab (arm A) or the reverse (arm B). Patients had received no earlier DNA-damaging chemotherapy. PBMC sorting kept live CD3+CD8+ cells without CD19 or CD56. The starting material was CD8+ T cells sorted from blood (inferred from file names), obtained from a patient given nivolumab and ipilimumab in sequence. The sequence derives from a human donor with melanoma.

CDR3 DNA sequence: TGTGCCAGCAGCTTACCCAGTAACACCGGGGAGCTGTTTTTT. Its protein is CASSLPSNTGELFF. The chain joins TRBV7-9 to TRBJ2-2; no firm D call. Germline V lookup: CDR1 SEHNR, CDR2 FQNEAQ (reference sequence). V lost 2 bases and J lost 2, with 6 bases in between. This CDR3 region has 14 residues.